This TCR beta chain is from a study of blood T cell repertoires in COVID-19. At the level of the study: The United States, Italy and Spain were the sources of the acute and convalescent COVID-19 samples.

Sequencing used immunoSEQ multiplex PCR; TCRdb keeps in-frame clones, though not all of them. In the table there are over 150,000 clones, about 86% of which are singletons. V dropped 3 bases and J dropped 2 bases, with 10 bases sitting between them. This CDR3 spans 13 amino acids. The germline V gene encodes CDR1 GTSNPN and CDR2 SVGIG (reference sequence). V gene TRBV30 combines with J gene TRBJ1-1; D gene unclear. The sequence was collected from a woman between 65 and 79 years old with COVID-19, enrolled during active disease. The sequenced sample consisted of peripheral blood. In DNA, the CDR3 is TGTGCCTGGAGCTTGGAGGCTAACACTGAAGCTTTCTTT. This gives the protein CAWSLEANTEAFF.